Given below is one T cell receptor beta chain in context. The sample originates from a study of blood T cell repertoires in COVID-19. Measured with immunoSEQ multiplex PCR; TCRdb has only the in-frame clones, and not every one. The sample contains over 300,000 clones, about 90% of which appear only once. CDR1 LNHNV and CDR2 YYDKDF come from the germline V gene (reference sequence). CDR3 length equals 15 residues. Deletions cut 5 bases from V and 1 base from J, with 12 bases between. The sequence was obtained from a woman aged 30 to 39 who had recovered from COVID-19. The J gene is TRBJ1-5, the V gene TRBV15; possible D gene TRBD1, 6 bases. Sequenced: PBMCs or T cells enriched from blood (not recorded which). CDR3 in amino acids: CATSGKQGSNQPQHF. CDR3 DNA: TGTGCCACCAGCGGGAAACAGGGAAGCAATCAGCCCCAGCATTTT. Based on the CDR3 plus reference TRBV15 and TRBJ1-5, the full variable domain is DAMVIQNPRYQVTQFGKPVTLSCSQTLNHNVMYWYQQKSSQAPKLLFHYYDKDFNNEADTPDNFQSRRPNTSFCFLDIRSPGLGDTAMYLCATSGKQGSNQPQHFGDGTRLSIL.